Included here is one TCR beta chain sequence, with context. This clone has more than one count but fewer than ten. Its antigen remains undetermined. Per-nucleotide qualities are absent, and no much larger clonotype sits a single base away. This entry comes from a study of radiation and T cells in renal cell carcinoma (dated by TCRdb to about 2020). About the study as a whole: The samples were obtained from a clinical trial, where primary renal cell carcinomas were treated with 15 Gy stereotactic body radiation therapy and then removed by nephrectomy 4 weeks afterward. In the 40 to 60 samples combined, 4,016,671 unique CDR3 nucleotide sequences were found, encoding 2,658,974 unique CDR3 amino acid sequences. A total of around 53 samples underwent TCR beta sequencing, made up of roughly 26 tumors and approximately 27 peripheral blood samples.

Read against the paper, the sample's time point label means: baseline pretreatment blood. The treatment or condition label of this sample denotes: 15 Gy SBRT to primary tumor, nephrectomy 4 weeks later. To follow tumor-enriched clonotypes, peripheral blood was collected serially from radiation-treated patients at baseline and again at 2 weeks and 4 weeks after SBRT. Every patient's renal cell carcinoma showed clear cell pathology. The QIAamp DNA Blood Mini Kit (Qiagen) was used to prepare genomic DNA for TCR sequencing. Only samples passing all quality control checks were included in the analyses. The paper as a whole reports these results and caveats: No pretreatment tumor biopsies were available, so the baseline intratumoral presence of clonotypes could not be determined. Because the trial had a single-armed design, the trial could not examine how radiation dose or scheduling affected the TCR repertoire. Dynamics of the blood repertoire were not tracked past 4 weeks after treatment. In blood, the top tumor clonotypes increased between baseline and 2 weeks post-radiation and then shrank by 4 weeks, which suggests that tumor-resident clones expanded only transiently.

Measured from the cysteine to the phenylalanine, the CDR3 is 12 residues long. The read is trimmed to its CDR3 DNA, 36 bases read in frame from base 1. The germline V gene sets CDR1 to SGHVS and CDR2 to FNYEAQ. The junction carries 5 bases between V and J, which are trimmed by 3 bases and 4 bases respectively. The immunoSEQ kit was used, according to the manufacturer's recommendations, to generate TCR beta libraries from genomic DNA. To prepare the libraries, a first multiplex PCR with proprietary primers was run, followed by a second PCR that added unique barcodes, and a bead cleanup was done after each round. Each sample batch included a kit-provided positive control reaction and a negative control reaction. The final libraries were assessed on an Agilent 4200 TapeStation D1000 ScreenTape, pooled by volume, and quantified by qPCR. Sequencing was performed on an Illumina NextSeq500 with a MidOutput 150-cycle cartridge, and 156 Read1 and 15 Index1 cycles were run with kit custom primers. The pooled library was loaded at 0.95 to 1 pM, with an approximately 21% PhiX control spiked in. As for the original processing: Vendor-processed data were analyzed in R, with a clonotype defined as all T cells sharing the same CDR3 nucleotide sequence. In the clone abundance analyses, frequencies were normalized to the 10,000 most abundant clones in each sample. Public T cell clones, averaging fewer than five per sample, were removed before analysis. An abundance difference of at least 32-fold between compartments was the criterion for calling clonotypes tumor-enriched or baseline blood-enriched. A beta-binomial differential abundance model was used to identify clonotypes that expanded or contracted between blood time points. Similarity between tumor and blood repertoires was quantified using the Baroni-Urbani and Buser coefficient, and groups were compared with two-tailed Wilcoxon tests in R. What TCRdb holds here is the immuneACCESS table cut down to in-frame rearrangements. Part of the clones is not present; checked against another copy, under half of the missing clones reflect an unresolved V gene, and the others are unexplained. Clonal size and the V and J genes are those of that table, whereas D and trimming came from the DNA. The sample table shows about 59,000 clones, and 78% are seen once. Under 7.5% of the sample is taken by the ten largest.

The starting material was blood, obtained from a patient whose treatment included radiotherapy and nephrectomy. This clonotype originated in a man in his sixties with renal cell carcinoma. The rearranged segments are TRBV7-6 and TRBJ2-3, with the D segment identity uncertain. DNA sequence: TGTGCCAGCAGCTTTACAGCAGATACGCAGTATTTT. Protein translation: CASSFTADTQYF.